A selection of T cell receptor beta chains follows, all from one sample in a study of technical replicates of blood from a few donors. Sequencing was performed with immunoSEQ multiplex PCR; in TCRdb, only in-frame clones are kept and a portion is missing. This sample carries about 100,000 clones, 95% of them seen once, and the ten largest clones take roughly 0.3%. The material sequenced was T cells isolated from PBMCs. Receptor source: a human donor in good health. The CDR3 runs from the conserved cysteine through the conserved F or W. Fields, in order: D gene, J gene, V gene, clone size, CDR3 DNA, CDR3 protein. A D gene is named only where the DNA matches it firmly. The listing skips clone size in some rows; elsewhere it reads once, few, many or a size class.

d_call: NA
j_call: TRBJ1-1
v_call: TRBV18
clone_size: few
cdr3_nt: TGTGCCAGCTCACCACCTCAGATGAAAGCTTTCTTT
cdr3_aa: CASSPPQMKAFF

d_call: NA
j_call: TRBJ2-5
v_call: TRBV2
clone_size: NA
cdr3_nt: TGTGCCAGCAGGCAGGGATACCAAGAGACCCAGTACTTC
cdr3_aa: CASRQGYQETQYF

d_call: NA
j_call: TRBJ2-4
v_call: TRBV15
clone_size: NA
cdr3_nt: TGTGCCACTAGCGGGACAGGTGTTTATAATGGATTAGCCAAAAACATTCAGTACTTC
cdr3_aa: CATSGTGVYNGLAKNIQYF

d_call: TRBD2
j_call: TRBJ2-4
v_call: TRBV7-2
clone_size: NA
cdr3_nt: TGTGCCAGCAGCCCAGAACAGCGGGAGCTTGAAAACATTCAGTACTTC
cdr3_aa: CASSPEQRELENIQYF

d_call: NA
j_call: TRBJ1-1
v_call: TRBV28
clone_size: NA
cdr3_nt: TGTGCCAGCAGTACAGGGTTAGGTGAAGCTTTCTTT
cdr3_aa: CASSTGLGEAFF

d_call: NA
j_call: TRBJ1-1
v_call: TRBV14
clone_size: NA
cdr3_nt: TGTGCCAGCAGCCAAGTATTAGCAGACACTGAAGCTTTCTTT
cdr3_aa: CASSQVLADTEAFF

d_call: NA
j_call: TRBJ2-4
v_call: TRBV27
clone_size: NA
cdr3_nt: TGTGCCAGCAGCCGGGGTTCGGGCAAAAACATTCAGTACTTC
cdr3_aa: CASSRGSGKNIQYF

d_call: NA
j_call: TRBJ1-5
v_call: TRBV19
clone_size: few
cdr3_nt: TGTGCCAGTAGTTTACAGGGAAACGGCAATCAGCCCCAGCATTTT
cdr3_aa: CASSLQGNGNQPQHF

d_call: NA
j_call: TRBJ2-3
v_call: TRBV5-1
clone_size: NA
cdr3_nt: TGCGCCAGCAGCTTAGCCGGGAGAGTTACAGATACGCAGTATTTT
cdr3_aa: CASSLAGRVTDTQYF

d_call: NA
j_call: TRBJ1-1
v_call: TRBV15
clone_size: NA
cdr3_nt: TGTGCCACCAGCAGAGATGGGCAGGGCATGAACACTGAAGCTTTCTTT
cdr3_aa: CATSRDGQGMNTEAFF

d_call: TRBD1
j_call: TRBJ2-2
v_call: TRBV5-4
clone_size: NA
cdr3_nt: TGTGCCAGCAGCCCGACAGGGACGAACACCGGGGAGCTGTTTTTT
cdr3_aa: CASSPTGTNTGELFF

d_call: NA
j_call: TRBJ2-3
v_call: TRBV7-9
clone_size: NA
cdr3_nt: TGTGCCAGGGTGGAGTCAGATACGCAGTATTTT
cdr3_aa: CARVESDTQYF

d_call: TRBD1
j_call: TRBJ1-1
v_call: TRBV7-9
clone_size: NA
cdr3_nt: TGTGCCAGCAGCTCGGGACAGGGGAAAAGGAACACTGAAGCTTTCTTT
cdr3_aa: CASSSGQGKRNTEAFF

d_call: TRBD2
j_call: TRBJ2-5
v_call: TRBV9
clone_size: NA
cdr3_nt: TGTGCCAGCAGCGTAGTATTTGGACTAGCGGGAGTATTCGAGACCCAGTACTTC
cdr3_aa: CASSVVFGLAGVFETQYF

d_call: NA
j_call: TRBJ1-1
v_call: TRBV15
clone_size: NA
cdr3_nt: TGTGCCACCAGCAGAGACCTAAGCCAGGGAGGAAGAGCCTTT
cdr3_aa: CATSRDLSQGGRAF

d_call: NA
j_call: TRBJ2-7
v_call: TRBV13
clone_size: NA
cdr3_nt: TGTGCTAGCAGCTCTCAGAACTACGAGCAGTACTTC
cdr3_aa: CASSSQNYEQYF

d_call: TRBD2
j_call: TRBJ2-2
v_call: TRBV19
clone_size: NA
cdr3_nt: TGTGCCAGTTGGAGCGGGAGGGCCGGAGACGGGGAGCTGTTTTTT
cdr3_aa: CASWSGRAGDGELFF

d_call: TRBD1
j_call: TRBJ2-5
v_call: TRBV29-1
clone_size: NA
cdr3_nt: TGCAGCGCCCACTCGACAGGGAAAGAGACCCAGTACTTC
cdr3_aa: CSAHSTGKETQYF

d_call: NA
j_call: TRBJ2-7
v_call: TRBV2
clone_size: NA
cdr3_nt: TGTGCCGTGGGTGGGAGCTGGGAGCAGTACTTC
cdr3_aa: CAVGGSWEQYF

d_call: NA
j_call: TRBJ2-7
v_call: TRBV9
clone_size: NA
cdr3_nt: TGTGCCAGCAGCGTAGGCGGTTTCTCCTACGAGCAGTACTTC
cdr3_aa: CASSVGGFSYEQYF

d_call: NA
j_call: TRBJ2-2
v_call: TRBV9
clone_size: NA
cdr3_nt: TGTGCCAGCAGCGTGGGAGTTCTCGACACCGGGGAGCTGTTTTTT
cdr3_aa: CASSVGVLDTGELFF

d_call: NA
j_call: TRBJ2-3
v_call: TRBV11-2
clone_size: NA
cdr3_nt: TGTGCCAGCAGCCTACTTAGCGTTTATAGCACAGATACGCAGTATTTT
cdr3_aa: CASSLLSVYSTDTQYF

d_call: NA
j_call: TRBJ1-1
v_call: TRBV2
clone_size: NA
cdr3_nt: TGTGGAGGGCCCCCGAACACTGAAGCTTTCTTT
cdr3_aa: CGGPPNTEAFF

d_call: NA
j_call: TRBJ2-6
v_call: TRBV10-2
clone_size: once
cdr3_nt: TGCGCCAGCAGCGACACCACAGTTCCCTCTGGGGCCAACGTCCTGACTTTC
cdr3_aa: CASSDTTVPSGANVLTF

d_call: NA
j_call: TRBJ2-1
v_call: TRBV6-6
clone_size: NA
cdr3_nt: TGTGCCAGCAGAGGGGGGGGTCGAAATGAGCAGTTCTTC
cdr3_aa: CASRGGGRNEQFF

d_call: TRBD1
j_call: TRBJ2-7
v_call: TRBV18
clone_size: NA
cdr3_nt: TGTGCCAGCTCACCACTAGTCTCTAACAGGGGCTCCTACGAGCAGTACTTC
cdr3_aa: CASSPLVSNRGSYEQYF

d_call: TRBD1
j_call: TRBJ2-3
v_call: TRBV9
clone_size: NA
cdr3_nt: TGTGCCAGCAGCTCCGGACAGGTCAGCACAGATACGCAGTATTTT
cdr3_aa: CASSSGQVSTDTQYF

d_call: NA
j_call: TRBJ1-1
v_call: TRBV19
clone_size: NA
cdr3_nt: TGTGCCAGTAGTATTCGGCGGGGCACTGAAGCTTTCTTT
cdr3_aa: CASSIRRGTEAFF

d_call: TRBD2
j_call: TRBJ2-1
v_call: TRBV29-1
clone_size: NA
cdr3_nt: TGCAGCGTTGAAGATGAAGGCGGGAGGGCCGGTGAGCAGTTCTTC
cdr3_aa: CSVEDEGGRAGEQFF

d_call: NA
j_call: TRBJ2-7
v_call: TRBV15
clone_size: NA
cdr3_nt: TGTGCCACCAGCAGAGATCGTGAGGTTTACGAGCAGTACTTC
cdr3_aa: CATSRDREVYEQYF

d_call: NA
j_call: TRBJ2-1
v_call: TRBV12-5
clone_size: NA
cdr3_nt: TGTGCTAGTGGTTTAGGGGATGACAGCAATGAGCAGTTCTTC
cdr3_aa: CASGLGDDSNEQFF

d_call: NA
j_call: TRBJ2-3
v_call: TRBV9
clone_size: once
cdr3_nt: TGTGCCAGCAGCGTAGGAGGTTCAGATACGCAGTATTTT
cdr3_aa: CASSVGGSDTQYF

d_call: NA
j_call: TRBJ2-2
v_call: TRBV16
clone_size: NA
cdr3_nt: TGTGCCAGCAGCCAAACCGGCGACGTAGCCGGGGTCGGGGAGCTGTTTTTT
cdr3_aa: CASSQTGDVAGVGELFF

d_call: TRBD2
j_call: TRBJ2-7
v_call: TRBV7-8
clone_size: NA
cdr3_nt: TGTGCCAGCAGCCCGGGACTAGCGGGCGATCTCTCCTACGAGCAGTACTTC
cdr3_aa: CASSPGLAGDLSYEQYF

d_call: NA
j_call: TRBJ2-2
v_call: TRBV10-3
clone_size: NA
cdr3_nt: TGTGCCATCAGTGAGCCCCACAGGGACACCGGGGAGCTGTTTTTT
cdr3_aa: CAISEPHRDTGELFF